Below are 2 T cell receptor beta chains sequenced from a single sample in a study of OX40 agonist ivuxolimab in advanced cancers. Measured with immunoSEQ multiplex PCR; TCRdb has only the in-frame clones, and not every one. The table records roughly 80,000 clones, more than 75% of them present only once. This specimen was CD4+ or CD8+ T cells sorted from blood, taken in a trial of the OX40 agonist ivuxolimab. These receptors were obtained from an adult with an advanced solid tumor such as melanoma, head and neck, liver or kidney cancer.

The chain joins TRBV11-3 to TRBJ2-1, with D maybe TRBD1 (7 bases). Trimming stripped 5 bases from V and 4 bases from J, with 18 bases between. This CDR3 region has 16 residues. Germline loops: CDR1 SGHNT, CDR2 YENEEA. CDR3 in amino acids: CASSLGGTAIYNEQFF. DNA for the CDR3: TGTGCCAGCAGCCTAGGGGGGACAGCAATATACAATGAGCAGTTCTTC.

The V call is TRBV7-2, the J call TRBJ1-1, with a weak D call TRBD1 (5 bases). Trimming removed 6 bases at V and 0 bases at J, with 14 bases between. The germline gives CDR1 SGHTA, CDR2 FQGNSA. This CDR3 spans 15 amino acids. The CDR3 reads CASRPGQVMNTEAFF. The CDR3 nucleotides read TGTGCCAGCAGGCCAGGGCAGGTTATGAACACTGAAGCTTTCTTT.